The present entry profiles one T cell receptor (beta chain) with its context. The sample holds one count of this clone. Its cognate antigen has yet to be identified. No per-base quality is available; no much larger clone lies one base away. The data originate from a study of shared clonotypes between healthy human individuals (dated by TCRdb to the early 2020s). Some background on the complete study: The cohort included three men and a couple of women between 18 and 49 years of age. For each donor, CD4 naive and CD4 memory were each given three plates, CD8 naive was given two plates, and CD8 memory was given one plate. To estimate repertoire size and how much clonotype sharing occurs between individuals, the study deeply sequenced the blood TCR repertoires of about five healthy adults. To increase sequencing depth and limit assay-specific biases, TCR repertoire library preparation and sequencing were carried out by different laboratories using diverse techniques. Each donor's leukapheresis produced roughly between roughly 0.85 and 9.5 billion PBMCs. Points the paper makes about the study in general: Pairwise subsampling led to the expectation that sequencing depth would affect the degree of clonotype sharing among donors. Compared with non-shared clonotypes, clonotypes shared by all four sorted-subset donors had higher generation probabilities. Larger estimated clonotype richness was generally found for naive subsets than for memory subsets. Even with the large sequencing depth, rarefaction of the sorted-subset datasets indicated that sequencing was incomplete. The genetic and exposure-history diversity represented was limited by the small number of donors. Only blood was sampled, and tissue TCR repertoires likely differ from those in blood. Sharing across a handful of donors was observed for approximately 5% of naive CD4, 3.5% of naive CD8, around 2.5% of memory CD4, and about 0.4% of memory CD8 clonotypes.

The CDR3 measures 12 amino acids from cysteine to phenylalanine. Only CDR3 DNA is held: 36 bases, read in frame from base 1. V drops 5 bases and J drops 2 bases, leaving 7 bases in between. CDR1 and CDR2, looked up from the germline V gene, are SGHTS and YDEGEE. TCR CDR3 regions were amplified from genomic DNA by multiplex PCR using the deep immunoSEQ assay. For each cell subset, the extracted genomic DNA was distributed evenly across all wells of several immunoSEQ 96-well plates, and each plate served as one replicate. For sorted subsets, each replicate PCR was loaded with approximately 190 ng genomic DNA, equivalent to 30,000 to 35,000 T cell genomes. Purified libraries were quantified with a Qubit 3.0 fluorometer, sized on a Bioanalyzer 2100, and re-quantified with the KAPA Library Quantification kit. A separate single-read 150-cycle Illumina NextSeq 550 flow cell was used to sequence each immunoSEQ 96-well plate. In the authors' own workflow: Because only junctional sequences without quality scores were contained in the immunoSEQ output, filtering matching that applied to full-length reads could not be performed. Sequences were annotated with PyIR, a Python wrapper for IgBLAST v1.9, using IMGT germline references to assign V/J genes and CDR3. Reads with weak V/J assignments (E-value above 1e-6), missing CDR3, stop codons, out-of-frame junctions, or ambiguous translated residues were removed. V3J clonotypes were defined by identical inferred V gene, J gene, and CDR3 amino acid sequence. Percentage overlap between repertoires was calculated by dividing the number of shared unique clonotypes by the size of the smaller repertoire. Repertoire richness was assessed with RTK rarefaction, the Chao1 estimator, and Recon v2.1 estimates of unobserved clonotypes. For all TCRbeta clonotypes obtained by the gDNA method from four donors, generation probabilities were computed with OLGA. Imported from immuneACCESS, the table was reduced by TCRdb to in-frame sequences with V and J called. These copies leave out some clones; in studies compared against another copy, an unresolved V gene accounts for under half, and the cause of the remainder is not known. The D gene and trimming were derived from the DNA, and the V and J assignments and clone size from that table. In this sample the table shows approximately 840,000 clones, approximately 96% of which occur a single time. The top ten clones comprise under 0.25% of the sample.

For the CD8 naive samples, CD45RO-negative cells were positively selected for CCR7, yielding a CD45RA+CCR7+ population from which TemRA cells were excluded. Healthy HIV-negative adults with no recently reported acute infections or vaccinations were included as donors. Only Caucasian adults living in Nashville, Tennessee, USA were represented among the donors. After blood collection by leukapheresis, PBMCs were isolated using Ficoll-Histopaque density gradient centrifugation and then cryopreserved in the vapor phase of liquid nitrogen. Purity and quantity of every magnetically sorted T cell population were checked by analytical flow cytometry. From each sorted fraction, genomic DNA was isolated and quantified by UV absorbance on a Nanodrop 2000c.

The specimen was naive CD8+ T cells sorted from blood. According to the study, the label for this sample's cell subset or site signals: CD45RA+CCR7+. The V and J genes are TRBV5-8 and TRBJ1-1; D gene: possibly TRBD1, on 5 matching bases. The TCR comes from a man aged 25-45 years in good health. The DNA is TGTGCCAGCAGACAGGTTAACACTGAAGCTTTCTTT. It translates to CASRQVNTEAFF. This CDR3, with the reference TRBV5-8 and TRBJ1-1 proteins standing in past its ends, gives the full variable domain EAGVTQSPTHLIKTRGQQATLRCSPISGHTSVYWYQQALGLGLQFLLWYDEGEERNRGNFPPRFSGRQFPNYSSELNVNALELEDSALYLCASRQVNTEAFFGQGTRLTVV.